Included here is one T cell receptor beta chain sequence, with context. As yet, its antigen is unknown. At one of its ends the junction is not consistent with the germline gene, which may arise from a read error. Cells stained for CD3, CD4, CD8, CD45RA and CD27 were sorted into four subsets. This entry is derived from a study of naive and memory T cell subsets. Study outcomes and limitations: Naive and memory repertoire findings lacked a ground truth for validation. Naive repertoires, especially CD8, held a few larger clonotypes, possibly memory cells re-expressing CD45RA.

Two oligonucleotides, mixed equimolar, formed the beta constant-region primer covering TRBC1 and TRBC2. Four rounds of PCR amplified the ligated cDNA using nested alpha and beta constant-region primers plus SP2. TCRdb used MiXCR to reprocess the UMI-ligation and nested PCR reads, holding one entry per CDR3 protein. Of about 150,000 distinct CDR3 sequences in the sample, roughly 22% were seen once. Germline V gene sequence: CDR1 SSHAT, CDR2 FNYEAQ (reference sequence). The CDR3 runs 15 residues. This TCR was recovered from a human donor in good health. Sequenced material: naive CD4+ T cells from blood. The V call is TRBV7-7, the J call TRBJ2-1; 13 bases line up with TRBD2. This CDR3 reads CASSTGLAGVDEQFF. DNA of the CDR3: TGTGCTAGCAGCACCGGACTAGCGGGAGTGGATGAGCAGTTCTTC. Drawing the rest from reference TRBV7-7 and TRBJ2-1, the complete variable domain is GAGVSQSPRYKVTKRGQDVTLRCDPISSHATLYWYQQALGQGPEFLTYFNYEAQPDKSGLPSDRFSAERPEGSISTLTIQRTEQRDSAMYRCASSTGLAGVDEQFFGPGTRLTVL.